The 21 T cell receptor beta chains presented below share a single source sample, sequenced in a study of CD8 T cells in ankylosing spondylitis (dated by TCRdb to the late 2010s). What the research found in general, with its limitations: A TCR beta motif made up of several highly homologous amino acid variants appeared to be characteristic of blood from ankylosing spondylitis patients.

The library was made by 5' RACE. Sequencing relied on an Illumina HiSeq 2500. The public sequencing data were trimmed at Q25 with fastp and processed into clonotypes with MiXCR by TCRdb, which kept only in-frame beta chains. Rows are unified per CDR3 protein, each entry keeping the most common DNA and genes. The sample table records 800,000 to 900,000 distinct CDR3 sequences; approximately 12% of these occur just once. Jointly, the top ten make up around 0.51% of the sample. No cognate antigen is known for these TCRs. Sequencing was performed on blood, either unsorted or a sorted T cell fraction (not recorded which). These receptors were taken from a male donor with ankylosing spondylitis.

There are many counts of this clonotype. The rearrangement links TRBV7-2 to TRBJ1-5; the D is unclear. CDR1 is SGHTA and CDR2 is FQGNSA in the germline V gene. CDR3 length: 13 amino acids. The V end lost 1 base, the J end lost 8 bases, and 9 bases lay between the germline ends. The CDR3 DNA reads TGTGCCAGCAGCTTAGATCCGGGAAAGCCCCAGCATTTT. Translating gives CASSLDPGKPQHF.

This clonotype was observed a few times. The CDR3 is CSADRASAGEAFF. CDR3 DNA sequence: TGCAGTGCCGACAGGGCGAGTGCAGGGGAAGCTTTCTTT. The rearrangement links TRBV20-1 to TRBJ1-1; 7 bases match TRBD1. The germline V gene has CDR1 DFQATT and CDR2 SNEGSKA (reference sequence). The CDR3 sequence is 13 residues long. The trim removed 6 bases at V and 8 bases at J, leaving 12 bases unmatched.

The chain is built from TRBV4-3 and TRBJ1-1; 9 bases align to TRBD1. V dropped 6 bases and J dropped 3; count of bases not matched to a gene: 8. Germline V lookup: CDR1 LGHNA, CDR2 YSLEER. The CDR3 covers 15 residues. The CDR3 coding sequence is TGCGCCAGCAGTCGACAGGGGGAAGGGGACACTGAAGCTTTCTTT. It translates to CASSRQGEGDTEAFF.

This clonotype has more than one count but fewer than ten. This rearrangement joins TRBV20-1 to TRBJ1-2; 7 bases are a match to TRBD1. Germline V gene lookup returns CDR1 DFQATT and CDR2 SNEGSKA (reference sequence). CDR3 length: 15 residues. J gave up 4 bases and V 0 bases, and 8 bases lay outside the gene matches. Here the CDR3 reads CSARDLTGIPYGYTF. In DNA form, the CDR3 reads TGCAGTGCTAGAGACTTGACAGGGATTCCCTATGGCTACACCTTC.

This clonotype was seen repeatedly, ten times or more. The V and J genes are TRBV27 and TRBJ2-7; a possible D gene is TRBD2 (6 bases). V gave up 3 bases and J gave up 4 bases, with 13 bases separating them. Germline CDR1 is MNHEY and CDR2 is SMNVEV (reference sequence). There are 14 residues in the CDR3. CDR3 residues: CASSFERGGYEQYF. The CDR3 DNA sequence: TGTGCCAGCAGTTTTGAGAGAGGAGGGTACGAGCAGTACTTC.

This clonotype came up many times. V is TRBV29-1 and J is TRBJ1-2; no clear D. Germline CDR1 reads SQVTM; CDR2 reads ANQGSEA. Trimming shortened V by 3 bases and J by 8 bases, and 7 bases separated the two germline ends. The CDR3 is 10 amino acids. DNA of the CDR3: TGCAGCGTTGACCTTGGCGGCTACACCTTC. Translation gives CSVDLGGYTF.

This clonotype appeared many times. The chain uses TRBV5-5 and TRBJ2-3; possibly TRBD1 for D (5 bases). The CDR3 totals 14 residues. CDR1 SGHKS and CDR2 YYEKEE come from the germline V gene (reference sequence). Trimming removed 3 bases from V and 4 bases from J, with 12 bases in between. CDR3 bases: TGTGCCAGCAGCTCCCTCCAGGGCCCAGATACGCAGTATTTT. It specifies CASSSLQGPDTQYF.

This clonotype has only a few counts. The CDR3 spells CASSSSGIPTDTQYF. The DNA of the CDR3 is TGCGCCAGCAGCTCTAGCGGGATCCCTACAGATACGCAGTATTTT. The chain combines TRBV5-1 with TRBJ2-3, with 9 nucleotides matching TRBD2. The CDR3 consists of 15 residues. V lost 3 bases and J lost 3; bases outside the gene matches: 5. CDR1 and CDR2 (germline): SGHRS, YFSETQ.

Ten or more counts support this clonotype. The DNA of the CDR3 is TGCAGCGTTGACCAGACTTTCGAGACCCAGTACTTC. Its translation: CSVDQTFETQYF. This sequence joins TRBV29-1 and TRBJ2-5; D gene ambiguous. V lost 3 bases to trimming and J lost 5 bases, with 10 bases between them. Germline CDR1 is SQVTM and CDR2 is ANQGSEA. CDR3 size: 12 residues.

This clonotype appeared many times. The chain couples TRBV20-1 to TRBJ2-7, with D unclear. Trimming stripped 5 bases from V and 0 bases from J, with 14 bases between. This CDR3 comprises 14 residues. Germline loops: CDR1 DFQATT, CDR2 SNEGSKA (reference sequence). Here the CDR3 reads CSAPRRGFSYEQYF. The DNA for the CDR3 is TGCAGTGCTCCCCGCCGAGGATTCTCCTACGAGCAGTACTTC.

This clonotype showed up just a few times. The rearrangement joins TRBV4-2 to TRBJ2-7, with TRBD2 matching over 10 bases. The CDR3 is made up of 17 amino acids. The germline gives CDR1 LGHNA, CDR2 YNFKEQ. The J segment lost 6 bases and the V segment lost 4 bases, leaving 15 bases of the junction unmatched. The CDR3 DNA follows: TGTGCCAGCAGCCTTACCCCCTTAGCGGGGGGAGGGAGCGAGCAGTACTTC. Translated, it gives CASSLTPLAGGGSEQYF.

In this sample, this clonotype turned up many times. The V gene is TRBV12-3 or TRBV12-4, the J gene TRBJ2-1; D gene ambiguous. This CDR3 region has 13 residues. Trimming shortened V by 5 bases and J by 6 bases, and 11 bases separated the two germline ends. The CDR3 protein is CASSQQAPNEQFF. CDR3 nucleotides: TGTGCCAGCAGTCAGCAAGCCCCCAATGAGCAGTTCTTC.

This clonotype has ten or more counts. The V call is TRBV7-2, the J call TRBJ2-1, with a possible D match to TRBD2 (5 bases). Looked up from germline, CDR1 is SGHTA and CDR2 is FQGNSA. The germline V and J ends were trimmed by 6 bases and 0 bases, with 12 bases remaining between them. This CDR3 has 15 residues. This CDR3 is CASRSTGSSYNEQFF. The CDR3 bases are TGTGCCAGCAGGTCTACTGGGAGCTCCTACAATGAGCAGTTCTTC.

J is TRBJ2-2 and V is TRBV20-1, with D perhaps matching TRBD2 (5 bases). The CDR3 consists of 16 residues. CDR1 is DFQATT, CDR2 SNEGSKA, per germline (reference sequence). Trimming took 2 bases from V and 2 from J, leaving 15 bases between them. CDR3 loop: CSARSLRRGNTGELFF. The CDR3 DNA reads TGCAGTGCTAGAAGTCTACGACGGGGAAACACCGGGGAGCTGTTTTTT.

Ten or more counts support this clonotype. V usage is TRBV4-2 and J usage is TRBJ1-4; D gene ambiguous. Germline CDR1 and CDR2: LGHNA and YNFKEQ. The CDR3 length is 15 residues. With 1 base removed from V and 4 bases from J, the gap between germline ends came to 10 bases. This CDR3 is CASSQGGQVNEKLFF. CDR3 DNA: TGTGCCAGCAGCCAAGGAGGGCAAGTTAATGAAAAACTGTTTTTT.

CDR3 DNA sequence: TGTGCCACCAGCAGAGATGGACGGTACCCTGGGGCCAACGTCCTGACTTTC. Amino acids: CATSRDGRYPGANVLTF. V usage is TRBV15 and J usage is TRBJ2-6, with D hard to call. Germline CDR1 is LNHNV and CDR2 is YYDKDF (reference sequence). Trimming cost V 0 bases and J 2 bases, with 11 bases left between them. The CDR3 loop spans 17 amino acids.

The sample holds a few counts of this clonotype. The V gene is TRBV6-5, the J gene TRBJ1-1, with D uncertain. The CDR3 length is 11 residues. The V gene lost 6 bases and the J gene lost 11 bases, with 13 bases spanning the gap. Looked up from germline, CDR1 is MNHEY and CDR2 is SVGAGI. CDR3 DNA sequence: TGTGCCAGCAGACAGTCCTCAGCGGCTTTCTTT. As protein: CASRQSSAAFF.

The V gene is TRBV5-1, the J gene TRBJ1-1; D remains ambiguous. Germline V CDR1 and CDR2: SGHRS, YFSETQ. Trimming stripped 1 base from V and 1 base from J, with 14 bases between. There are 16 residues in the CDR3. CDR3 DNA sequence: TGCGCCAGCAGCTTGTACCAGCTTGCGGGGAACACTGAAGCTTTCTTT. This gives the protein CASSLYQLAGNTEAFF.

The sample holds a few counts of this clonotype. The genes are TRBV4-3 and TRBJ2-7; 8 nucleotides line up with TRBD1. The J segment lost 6 bases and the V segment lost 0 bases, leaving 4 bases of the junction unmatched. This CDR3 spans 14 amino acids. CDR1 is LGHNA and CDR2 is YSLEER in the germline V gene. The CDR3 DNA reads TGCGCCAGCAGCCAAGAGGGGACAGGCAGCGAGCAGTACTTC. It codes for CASSQEGTGSEQYF.

This rearrangement joins TRBV7-9 to TRBJ2-7; D may match TRBD1 or TRBD2 (6 bases each). V lost 2 bases to trimming and J lost 4 bases, with 12 bases between them. The germline V gene has CDR1 SEHNR and CDR2 FQNEAQ (reference sequence). The CDR3 loop spans 14 amino acids. CDR3 sequence: CASSLFGGRYEQYF. The CDR3 DNA reads TGTGCCAGCAGCTTATTCGGGGGCCGGTACGAGCAGTACTTC.

This clonotype was found a few times. The chain couples TRBV7-2 to TRBJ2-1; 9 bases are a match to TRBD1. V lost 3 bases to trimming and J lost 9 bases; unmatched junction nucleotides: 6. The CDR3 consists of 14 residues. Germline lookup yields CDR1 SGHTA and CDR2 FQGNSA. The CDR3 loop is CASSFRDREGEQFF. The CDR3 bases are TGTGCCAGCAGCTTCCGGGACAGGGAGGGTGAGCAGTTCTTC.